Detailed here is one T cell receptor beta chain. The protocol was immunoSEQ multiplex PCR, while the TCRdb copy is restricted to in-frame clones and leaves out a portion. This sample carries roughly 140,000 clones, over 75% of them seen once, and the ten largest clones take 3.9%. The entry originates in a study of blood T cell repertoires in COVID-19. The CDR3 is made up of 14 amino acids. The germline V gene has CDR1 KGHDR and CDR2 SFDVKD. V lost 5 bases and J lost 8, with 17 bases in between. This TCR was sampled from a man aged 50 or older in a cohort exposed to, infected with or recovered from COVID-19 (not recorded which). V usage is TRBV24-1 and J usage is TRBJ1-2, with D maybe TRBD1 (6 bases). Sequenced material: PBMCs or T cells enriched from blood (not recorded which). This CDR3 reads CATSALPDSSGYTF. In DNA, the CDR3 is TGTGCCACCAGTGCCCTACCGGACAGTTCCGGCTACACCTTC.